This TCR beta chain was obtained from a study of regulatory T cells in long-lasting Graves disease. Deletions cut 1 base from V and 0 bases from J, with 14 bases between. Germline loops: CDR1 SGHKS, CDR2 YYEKEE (reference sequence). CDR3 length equals 16 residues. Described time point: persistent/refractory GD, antithyroid drugs over 5 years with positive TRAb. Making the TCR library involved RNA that had been extracted from PBMCs. HTBI primers from iRepertoire and Arm-PCR of CDR3 regions yielded the TCR beta libraries. MiXCR, run by TCRdb on the multiplex PCR reads, gives a single entry per CDR3 protein. Of roughly 500,000 distinct CDR3 sequences in the sample, less than 25% are singletons; the top ten hold approximately 14%.

The sequences come from peripheral blood mononuclear cells (PBMCs), collected when the disease was refractory, from a patient treated with antithyroid drugs. This TCR came from a female donor with Graves disease. V usage is TRBV5-5 and J usage is TRBJ2-7, with TRBD2 as a possible D gene (5 bases). CDR3 region: CASSLTAREFSYEQYF. The CDR3 DNA reads TGTGCCAGCAGCTTGACCGCCCGGGAATTCTCCTACGAGCAGTACTTC.